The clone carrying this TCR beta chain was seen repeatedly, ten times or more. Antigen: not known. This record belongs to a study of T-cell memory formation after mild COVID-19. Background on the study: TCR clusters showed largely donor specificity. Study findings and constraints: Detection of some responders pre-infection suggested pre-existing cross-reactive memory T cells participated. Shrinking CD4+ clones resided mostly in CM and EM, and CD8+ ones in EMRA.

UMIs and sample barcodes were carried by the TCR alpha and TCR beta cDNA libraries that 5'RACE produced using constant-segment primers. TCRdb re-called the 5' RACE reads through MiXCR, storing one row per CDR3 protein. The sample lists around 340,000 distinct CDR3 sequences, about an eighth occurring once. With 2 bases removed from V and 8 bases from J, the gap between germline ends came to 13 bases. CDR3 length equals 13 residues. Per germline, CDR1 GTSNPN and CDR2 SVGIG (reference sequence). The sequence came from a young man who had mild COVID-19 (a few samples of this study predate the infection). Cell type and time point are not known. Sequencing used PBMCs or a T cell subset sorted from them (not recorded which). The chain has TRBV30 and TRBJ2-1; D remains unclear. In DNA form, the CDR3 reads TGTGCCTGGAGTTGGCAGACGGGCTATGAGCAGTTCTTC. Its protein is CAWSWQTGYEQFF.